These 29 T cell receptor beta chains were all obtained from the same sample, sequenced in a study of cytotoxic CD8 clonotypes in ibrutinib-treated CLL. Clones were read by immunoSEQ multiplex PCR, and TCRdb kept only the in-frame ones, dropping some. There are roughly 330,000 clones in the sample; around 66% occur only once, and roughly 6% lies in the top ten. The starting material was PBMCs, obtained after 36 months of ibrutinib treatment. All receptors come from a human donor with chronic lymphocytic leukemia.

This chain uses TRBV9 with TRBJ2-5; TRBD1 agrees at 9 bases. This CDR3 region has 14 residues. Looked up from germline, CDR1 is SGDLS and CDR2 is YYNGEE. J was trimmed by 4 bases and V by 4 bases; bases with no gene match: 5. The CDR3 coding sequence is TGTGCCAGCAGCAGGGGGGACAGGGCAGAGACCCAGTACTTC. Protein sequence: CASSRGDRAETQYF.

V and J are TRBV29-1 and TRBJ1-1; possible D gene TRBD1, 6 bases. CDR3 length: 14 amino acids. V dropped 6 bases and J dropped 2 bases, with 16 bases sitting between them. Per germline, CDR1 SQVTM and CDR2 ANQGSEA. CDR3 sequence: CSVGTRQANTEAFF. In DNA, the CDR3 is TGCAGCGTCGGTACGAGACAGGCAAACACTGAAGCTTTCTTT. Full variable domain (remainder filled in from reference TRBV29-1 and TRBJ1-1): SAVISQKPSRDICQRGTSLTIQCQVDSQVTMMFWYRQQPGQSLTLIATANQGSEATYESGFVIDKFPISRPNLTFSTLTVSNMSPEDSSIYLCSVGTRQANTEAFFGQGTRLTVV.

The rearrangement uses TRBV6-1 and TRBJ2-7; no firm D call. V gave up 8 bases and J gave up 1 base, with 15 bases separating them. The V gene's germline CDR1 is MNHNS and CDR2 SASEGT. The CDR3 runs to 14 residues. CDR3 loop: CASATKMLSYEQYF. CDR3 DNA sequence: TGTGCCAGCGCGACCAAGATGTTATCCTACGAGCAGTACTTC.

This clone was detected a few times. The rearrangement joins TRBV7-9 to TRBJ2-2, with 7 bases matching TRBD1. The V gene's germline CDR1 is SEHNR and CDR2 FQNEAQ (reference sequence). Trimming at V came to 5 bases and at J to 6 bases, leaving 9 bases not matched to a gene. The CDR3 consists of 15 residues. The CDR3 DNA sequence: TGTGCCAGCAGCCCACGACAGGGCTTCTCCGGGGAGCTGTTTTTT. Translated, it gives CASSPRQGFSGELFF. Using reference TRBV7-9 and TRBJ2-2 for the parts outside the CDR3, the full variable domain is DTGVSQNPRHKITKRGQNVTFRCDPISEHNRLYWYRQTLGQGPEFLTYFQNEAQLEKSRLLSDRFSAERPKGSFSTLEIQRTEQGDSAMYLCASSPRQGFSGELFFGEGSRLTVL.

This clone was recorded once. This chain joins TRBV7-2 and TRBJ2-3; D may be TRBD1 or TRBD2 (5 bases each). V lost 0 bases, J lost 0 bases, and 7 bases lay in between. CDR3 length equals 15 residues. From germline, CDR1 is SGHTA and CDR2 FQGNSA. The CDR3 sequence is CASSLAGPSTDTQYF. CDR3 DNA: TGTGCCAGCAGCTTAGCGGGACCCAGCACAGATACGCAGTATTTT.

The chain links TRBV2 to TRBJ2-7; possibly TRBD1 for D (5 bases). The CDR3 length is 13 residues. V lost 6 bases to trimming and J lost 5 bases, with 14 bases between them. Germline CDR1 and CDR2: SNHLY and FYNNEI. The CDR3: CASRGRALDEQYF. CDR3 nucleotide sequence: TGTGCCAGCAGGGGCAGGGCACTGGACGAGCAGTACTTC.

This clone was counted a single time. The chain combines TRBV7-8 with TRBJ2-1; TRBD2 matches at 13 bases. V was pared by 5 bases and J by 5 bases, with 12 bases of the junction left unmatched. The germline V gene encodes CDR1 SGHVS and CDR2 FQNEAQ. The CDR3 contains 18 residues. The chain's CDR3 is CASSPGTSGDVIHNEQFF. DNA for the CDR3: TGTGCCAGCAGCCCGGGGACTAGCGGGGATGTGATCCACAATGAGCAGTTCTTC.

V usage is TRBV7-3 and J usage is TRBJ2-1, with 12 positions matching TRBD1. The CDR3 is 16 amino acids. The germline V gene has CDR1 SGHTA and CDR2 FQGTGA. The J segment lost 8 bases and the V segment lost 5 bases, leaving 10 bases of the junction unmatched. The CDR3 reads CASSPQGQGAGYEQFF. Here the CDR3 DNA reads TGTGCCAGCAGCCCTCAGGGACAGGGGGCAGGCTATGAGCAGTTCTTC.

The rearrangement joins TRBV7-3 to TRBJ2-1; 11 nucleotides align to TRBD1. This CDR3 spans 16 amino acids. J was trimmed by 3 bases and V by 5 bases; bases with no gene match: 6. The germline CDR1 and CDR2 sequences are SGHTA and FQGTGA. The CDR3 nucleotides read TGTGCCAGCAGCCTTGGGACAGGGGGTGTCTACAATGAGCAGTTCTTC. Encoded protein: CASSLGTGGVYNEQFF.

DNA of the CDR3: TGCGCCAGCAGCCCCCCAAACGAAATTGAGACCCAGTACTTC. It encodes CASSPPNEIETQYF. V usage is TRBV5-1 and J usage is TRBJ2-5; no clear D. The V end was cut by 4 bases, the J end by 5 bases, with 15 bases between. Germline values: CDR1 SGHRS, CDR2 YFSETQ. This CDR3 spans 14 amino acids.

The V call is TRBV2, the J call TRBJ1-2, with TRBD1 identical over 7 bases. Germline loops: CDR1 SNHLY, CDR2 FYNNEI. The trim removed 6 bases at V and 0 bases at J, leaving 13 bases unmatched. The CDR3 consists of 17 residues. The CDR3 loop reads CASSPHYDRASNYGYTF. The CDR3 DNA reads TGTGCCAGCAGCCCTCATTACGACAGGGCTTCTAACTATGGCTACACCTTC.

This chain uses TRBV9 with TRBJ2-5; no definite D call. Trimming took 4 bases from V and 3 from J, leaving 13 bases between them. The CDR3 extends over 14 amino acids. Germline V CDR1 and CDR2: SGDLS, YYNGEE. CDR3 sequence reads: CASSPDLVEETQYF. For the CDR3, the DNA is TGTGCCAGCAGCCCCGATTTGGTTGAAGAGACCCAGTACTTC.

V and J are TRBV11-2 and TRBJ2-7; the match to TRBD2 covers 9 bases. After removal of 4 bases from V and 2 bases from J, the junction contained 9 bases not matched to a gene. Germline-derived CDR1 and CDR2 are SGHAT and FQNNGV. The CDR3 runs to 16 residues. CDR3 DNA: TGTGCCAGCAGCTCGCGACTAGCGGAAATTGCCTACGAGCAGTACTTC. Amino acid sequence: CASSSRLAEIAYEQYF. The full variable domain, its missing parts supplied by reference TRBV11-2 and TRBJ2-7, is EAGVAQSPRYKIIEKRQSVAFWCNPISGHATLYWYQQILGQGPKLLIQFQNNGVVDDSQLPKDRFSAERLKGVDSTLKIQPAKLEDSAVYLCASSSRLAEIAYEQYFGPGTRLTVT.

The chain combines TRBV28 with TRBJ1-4, with TRBD1 as a possible D gene (6 bases). The CDR3 is made up of 19 amino acids. V dropped 6 bases and J dropped 5 bases, with 28 bases sitting between them. CDR1 is MDHEN and CDR2 is SYDVKM in the germline V gene. The CDR3 sequence is CASSPGQSLFVAANEKLFF. In nucleotides, the CDR3 is TGTGCCAGCAGCCCCGGACAGTCCCTTTTCGTCGCGGCGAATGAAAAACTGTTTTTT.

Points on this clone: Other DNA sequences in this specimen translate into the identical CDR3. V and J are TRBV20-1 and TRBJ2-5; unclear D gene. The CDR3 loop spans 11 amino acids. Germline-derived CDR1 and CDR2 are DFQATT and SNEGSKA (reference sequence). Trimming removed 0 bases at V and 5 bases at J, with 4 bases between. The CDR3 protein is CSAREGETQYF. DNA of the CDR3: TGCAGTGCTAGAGAGGGGGAGACCCAGTACTTC.

The chain combines TRBV28 with TRBJ2-2, with D uncertain. Germline V gene sequence: CDR1 MDHEN, CDR2 SYDVKM. The CDR3 runs to 12 residues. V dropped 6 bases and J dropped 8 bases, with 10 bases sitting between them. CDR3 DNA: TGTGCCAGCAGCCGCGTGTTTGGGGAGCTGTTTTTT. Amino acids: CASSRVFGELFF.

The V gene is TRBV5-8, the J gene TRBJ2-1, with no clear D. CDR1 SGHTS and CDR2 YDEGEE come from the germline V gene. The CDR3 runs to 15 residues. The V gene lost 0 bases and the J gene lost 7 bases, with 14 bases spanning the gap. CDR3 in amino acids: CASSLEGSRPNEQFF. CDR3 sequence (DNA): TGTGCCAGCAGCTTGGAAGGGTCTCGTCCAAATGAGCAGTTCTTC.

The rearrangement uses TRBV15 and TRBJ1-2; TRBD1 matches at 10 bases. This CDR3 region has 14 residues. Germline V gene data show CDR1 as LNHNV and CDR2 as YYDKDF (reference sequence). The trim removed 1 base at V and 7 bases at J, leaving 3 bases unmatched. CDR3 protein: CATSRVDRGVGYTF. CDR3 bases: TGTGCCACCAGCAGAGTGGACAGGGGGGTTGGCTACACCTTC.

This sequence joins TRBV7-7 and TRBJ2-1, with D perhaps assigned TRBD1 or TRBD2 (6 bases each). CDR3 length: 13 amino acids. The ends were cut back, 5 bases at V and 8 bases at J, with 13 bases in the middle. CDR1 and CDR2 (germline): SSHAT, FNYEAQ (reference sequence). The CDR3 sequence is CASSPGAGDEQFF. CDR3 in DNA: TGTGCCAGCAGCCCGGGGGCGGGCGATGAGCAGTTCTTC.

The genes are TRBV4-3 and TRBJ2-7; 7 bases are a match to TRBD2. The CDR3 has 15 amino acids. The V segment lost 1 base and the J segment 3 bases; nucleotides outside the gene matches: 6. Germline lookup yields CDR1 LGHNA and CDR2 YSLEER. This CDR3 is CASSQGGGESYEQYF. CDR3 nucleotide sequence: TGCGCCAGCAGCCAAGGGGGAGGGGAGAGCTACGAGCAGTACTTC.

The V call is TRBV4-1, the J call TRBJ2-5; 7 nucleotides agree with TRBD1. The ends lost 2 bases at V and 7 bases at J; junction bases unmatched: 10. The CDR3 is made up of 15 amino acids. Germline-derived CDR1 and CDR2 are MGHRA and YSYEKL. The CDR3 DNA follows: TGCGCCAGCAGCCAAACCGGGACAGCGGCTGGGACCCAGTACTTC. Translated: CASSQTGTAAGTQYF.

The V gene is TRBV29-1, the J gene TRBJ1-2; D is possibly TRBD1 (6 bases). Deletions cut 6 bases from V and 4 bases from J, with 15 bases between. Germline CDR1 SQVTM, CDR2 ANQGSEA. The CDR3 has 13 residues. The CDR3 sequence: CSVARGQSYGYTF. For the CDR3, the DNA is TGCAGCGTGGCCAGAGGACAGTCCTATGGCTACACCTTC.

CDR3: CASSWTGETQYF. The CDR3 DNA reads as TGCGCCAGCAGCTGGACGGGAGAGACCCAGTACTTC. The rearrangement links TRBV5-1 to TRBJ2-5, with D uncertain. The V and J ends lost 3 bases and 4 bases respectively, with 7 bases between them. Per the germline V gene, CDR1 is SGHRS and CDR2 is YFSETQ. The CDR3 has 12 residues. The whole variable domain, remainder taken from reference TRBV5-1 and TRBJ2-5, is KAGVTQTPRYLIKTRGQQVTLSCSPISGHRSVSWYQQTPGQGLQFLFEYFSETQRNKGNFPGRFSGRQFSNSRSEMNVSTLELGDSALYLCASSWTGETQYFGPGTRLLVL.

This chain uses TRBV27 with TRBJ2-7; TRBD1 agrees at 8 bases. CDR3 size: 18 residues. Germline loops: CDR1 MNHEY, CDR2 SMNVEV (reference sequence). With 3 bases clipped from V and 0 bases from J, the junction kept 13 bases outside the gene matches. CDR3 amino acids: CASSFFRAGGISSYEQYF. The CDR3 coding sequence is TGTGCCAGCAGTTTCTTTCGGGCAGGGGGCATAAGCTCCTACGAGCAGTACTTC.

This rearrangement joins TRBV4-1 to TRBJ1-5; 7 bases are a match to TRBD1. The CDR3 has 17 residues. Unmatched junction bases numbered 8, after V lost 0 bases and J lost 3 bases. CDR1 is MGHRA and CDR2 is YSYEKL in the germline V gene. CDR3 amino acids: CASSQEGGRQINQPQHF. Written as DNA, the CDR3 is TGCGCCAGCAGCCAAGAAGGGGGCCGACAGATCAATCAGCCCCAGCATTTT.

The rearrangement uses TRBV5-1 and TRBJ2-5; 11 bases align to TRBD2. Trimming took 1 base from V and 1 from J; bases not matched to a gene: 12. Germline-derived CDR1 and CDR2 are SGHRS and YFSETQ. The CDR3 runs to 19 residues. This CDR3 reads CASSLHTSGSFFLQETQYF. In DNA form, the CDR3 reads TGCGCCAGCAGCTTGCACACTAGCGGGAGTTTTTTTCTCCAAGAGACCCAGTACTTC.

CDR3: CSVEDLGQGPYEQYF. The CDR3 nucleotides read TGCAGCGTTGAAGATCTGGGACAGGGGCCCTACGAGCAGTACTTC. The V call is TRBV29-1, the J call TRBJ2-7; 10 bases fit TRBD1. Germline lookup yields CDR1 SQVTM and CDR2 ANQGSEA. This CDR3 has 15 amino acids. Unmatched junction bases numbered 4, after V lost 0 bases and J lost 2 bases.

There are a few counts of this clone. V is TRBV4-1 and J is TRBJ1-5; a weak D match, TRBD1 (5 bases). The CDR3 sequence is 14 residues long. V lost 5 bases, J lost 6 bases, and 14 bases lay in between. CDR1 is MGHRA, CDR2 YSYEKL, per germline. The CDR3 spells CASSLGTGIQPQHF. The DNA of the CDR3 is TGCGCCAGCAGCTTAGGGACGGGAATTCAGCCCCAGCATTTT.

The chain has TRBV4-3 and TRBJ2-7, with TRBD1 identical over 12 bases. This CDR3 has 16 amino acids. V trimming: 1 base; J trimming: 5 bases; junction bases outside the gene matches: 6. The germline V gene encodes CDR1 LGHNA and CDR2 YSLEER. The CDR3 region has the DNA TGCGCCAGCAGCCAAGGGGACAGGGGGCGCATTAACGAGCAGTACTTC. It translates to CASSQGDRGRINEQYF.